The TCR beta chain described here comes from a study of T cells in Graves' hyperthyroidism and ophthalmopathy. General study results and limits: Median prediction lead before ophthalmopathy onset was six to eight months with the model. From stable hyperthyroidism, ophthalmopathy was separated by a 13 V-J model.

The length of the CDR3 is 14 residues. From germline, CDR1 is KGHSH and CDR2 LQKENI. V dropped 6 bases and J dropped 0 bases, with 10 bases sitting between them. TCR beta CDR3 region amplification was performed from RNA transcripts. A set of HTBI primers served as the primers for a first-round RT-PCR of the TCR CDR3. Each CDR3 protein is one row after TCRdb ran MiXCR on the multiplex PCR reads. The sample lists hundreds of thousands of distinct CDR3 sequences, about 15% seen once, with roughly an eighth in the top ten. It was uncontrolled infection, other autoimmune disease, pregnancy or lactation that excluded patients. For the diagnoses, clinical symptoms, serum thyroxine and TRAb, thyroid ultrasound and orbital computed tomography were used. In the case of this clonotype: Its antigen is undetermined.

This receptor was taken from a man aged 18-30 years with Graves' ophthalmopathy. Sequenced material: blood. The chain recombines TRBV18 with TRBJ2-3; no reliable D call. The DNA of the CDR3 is TGTGCCAGCTCCGAGCTGTCTAGCACAGATACGCAGTATTTT. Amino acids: CASSELSSTDTQYF.